A selection of T cell receptor beta chains follows, all from one sample in a study of cytomegalovirus exposure and HLA in healthy donors. Clones were sequenced by immunoSEQ multiplex PCR, and TCRdb holds only the in-frame ones, with some missing. This sample has 200,000 to 300,000 clones, with roughly 85% found just once. Input material: PBMCs. These receptors were obtained from a girl aged 2-10 years in good health and CMV-seronegative. Both conserved end residues are part of each CDR3. The D gene is left open where the match is weak. Clone sizes are given selectively: once, few, many, or a class where the clone is expanded.

v_gene,j_gene,d_gene,abundance,CDR3nt,CDR3aa
TRBV2,TRBJ2-2,TRBD1,few,TGTGCCAGCAGCCAGGGGGTAATGCGGACCGGGGAGCTGTTTTTT,CASSQGVMRTGELFF
TRBV7-9,TRBJ1-1,TRBD1,-,TGTGCCAGCAGCGGACAGGGGACTGAAGCTTTCTTT,CASSGQGTEAFF
TRBV25-1,TRBJ1-1,TRBD1,few,TGTGCCACTCGACAGGGGGCATTTAGCACTGAAGCTTTCTTT,CATRQGAFSTEAFF
TRBV7-9,TRBJ2-7,-,once,TGTGCCAGCAAAGGGGTAGATAGGGGGGGCGAGCAGTACTTC,CASKGVDRGGEQYF
TRBV5-1,TRBJ2-6,-,-,TGCGCCAGCAGCTTGGTGGAGAGGGCGGCAGCCTCTGGGGCCAACGTCCTGACTTTC,CASSLVERAAASGANVLTF
TRBV6-5,TRBJ1-1,-,-,TGTGCCAGCAGGCTAGAAAGGTCGGCTGAAGCTTTCTTT,CASRLERSAEAFF
TRBV9,TRBJ2-1,TRBD2,-,TGTGCCAGCAGCTCACGGACTAGCAATGAGCAGTTCTTC,CASSSRTSNEQFF
TRBV28,TRBJ1-2,TRBD1,-,TGTGCCAGCAGTCTTTCGGGACAGGGATTATATGGCTACACCTTC,CASSLSGQGLYGYTF
TRBV19,TRBJ2-7,-,-,TGTGCCAGTAGTATCAATAATCCCGGCAGGGCCAACAACGAGCAGTACTTC,CASSINNPGRANNEQYF
TRBV2,TRBJ2-7,TRBD1,-,TGTGCCAGCAGTGAAGCCGGGACAGGTTACGAGCAGTACTTC,CASSEAGTGYEQYF
TRBV4-2,TRBJ2-7,-,-,TGTGCCAGCAGCCAAGCACAGTCCTTTCGGTACGAGCAGTACTTC,CASSQAQSFRYEQYF
TRBV19,TRBJ2-3,-,-,TGTGCCAGTAGTCGGCAGGGAGGAGATACGCAGTATTTT,CASSRQGGDTQYF
TRBV6-5,TRBJ2-3,-,-,TGTGCCAGCAGTTACCGTCCAGGGACAGATACGCAGTATTTT,CASSYRPGTDTQYF
TRBV4-1,TRBJ2-7,-,once,TGCGCCAGCAGCCAAGGGGGTTTGGGGAGTGGATACGAGCAGTACTTC,CASSQGGLGSGYEQYF
TRBV2,TRBJ1-4,-,-,TGTGCCAGCAGTAGGGACCAGGGGATAAATGAAAAACTGTTTTTT,CASSRDQGINEKLFF
TRBV7-6,TRBJ1-4,-,-,TGTGCCAGCAGCCCAGGTGCTTCAAATGAAAAACTGTTTTTT,CASSPGASNEKLFF
TRBV5-4,TRBJ2-1,TRBD2,once,TGTGCCAGCAGCCGACTAGCGGGGGGTTTCCTCTACAATGAGCAGTTCTTC,CASSRLAGGFLYNEQFF
TRBV10-3,TRBJ2-2,-,-,TGTGCCATCAGCCCAGCGGACACCGGGGAGCTGTTTTTT,CAISPADTGELFF
TRBV5-1,TRBJ1-3,-,-,TGCGCCAGCAGCTTGGAAGGGGTTCCTTTCCGAGACACCATATATTTT,CASSLEGVPFRDTIYF
TRBV10-1,TRBJ2-5,TRBD1,-,TGCGCCAGCAGTCCTCGACAGGGGGCAATTGGGGAGCAGTACTTC,CASSPRQGAIGEQYF
TRBV7-2,TRBJ2-5,TRBD2,-,TGTGCCAGCAGCTTTAGCGGGGGGGCCCAAGAGACCCAGTACTTC,CASSFSGGAQETQYF
TRBV27,TRBJ1-1,TRBD1,-,TGTGCCAGCAGTTGGGACAGGGGGAACCCTGAAGCTTTCTTT,CASSWDRGNPEAFF
TRBV6-5,TRBJ1-4,-,-,TGTGCCAGCAGTTACTCCGTAAGTGAAGCGGCTGAAAAACTGTTTTTT,CASSYSVSEAAEKLFF
TRBV5-6,TRBJ2-7,-,-,TGTGCCAGCAGCGTGATCCCAGGGCCTAACTACGAGCAGTACTTC,CASSVIPGPNYEQYF
TRBV6-1,TRBJ1-2,-,-,TGTGCCAGCAGTGGTGGACAGTGCTATGGCTACACCTTC,CASSGGQCYGYTF
TRBV23-1,TRBJ1-1,-,-,TGCGCCAGCCGCCCAAGGGTCGACTACCAGATGAACACTGAAGCTTTCTTT,CASRPRVDYQMNTEAFF
TRBV2,TRBJ1-4,TRBD1,-,TGTGCCAGCAGTGACCCAGGGGGAGCTAATGAAAAACTGTTTTTT,CASSDPGGANEKLFF